Following are 9 T cell receptor beta chains from one sample sequenced in a study of cytotoxic CD8 clonotypes in ibrutinib-treated CLL. The method was immunoSEQ multiplex PCR; TCRdb's version includes in-frame clones alone and lacks a portion of them. This table has 11,000 or so clones, roughly four fifths appearing once. Specimen: PBMCs, collected at disease progression, from a patient treated with ibrutinib. These receptors were taken from a human donor with chronic lymphocytic leukemia.

The gene calls are TRBV13 and TRBJ2-7; 11 positions match TRBD2. Germline-derived CDR1 and CDR2 are PRHDT and FYEKMQ (reference sequence). Trimming at V came to 5 bases and at J to 0 bases, leaving 9 bases not matched to a gene. CDR3 length equals 17 residues. CDR3 DNA: TGTGCCAGCAGCACCCGTGGGGGGACTAGCGGCTCCTACGAGCAGTACTTC. It specifies CASSTRGGTSGSYEQYF.

CDR3 nucleotide sequence: TGTGCCAGCAGCTTAGGACAGGGGGCGAGAGAGCAGTACTTC. Its protein product is CASSLGQGAREQYF. The chain employs TRBV11-1 and TRBJ2-7; 10 nucleotides line up with TRBD1. This CDR3 is built from 14 residues. The V and J ends lost 1 base and 7 bases, in that order; junction bases with no gene match: 4. The germline V gene has CDR1 SGHAT and CDR2 FQDESV (reference sequence). The full variable domain, rest sourced from reference TRBV11-1 and TRBJ2-7, is EAEVAQSPRYKITEKSQAVAFWCDPISGHATLYWYRQILGQGPELLVQFQDESVVDDSQLPKDRFSAERLKGVDSTLKIQPAELGDSAMYLCASSLGQGAREQYFGPGTRLTVT.

The chain links TRBV19 to TRBJ2-6, with unresolved D. Per germline, CDR1 LNHDA and CDR2 SQIVND (reference sequence). Trimming pared 5 bases from V and 2 bases from J, leaving 7 bases between. The CDR3 sequence is 14 residues long. Here the CDR3 reads CASSLGAGANVLTF. As DNA, the CDR3 is TGTGCCAGTAGTTTGGGCGCTGGGGCCAACGTCCTGACTTTC.

The chain couples TRBV7-2 to TRBJ2-6; D is uncertain. With 4 bases removed from V and 0 bases from J, the gap between germline ends came to 7 bases. This CDR3 is built from 15 residues. CDR1 is SGHTA and CDR2 is FQGNSA in the germline V gene. The CDR3 reads CASSWIFSGANVLTF. CDR3 DNA sequence: TGTGCCAGCAGCTGGATTTTCTCTGGGGCCAACGTCCTGACTTTC.

V and J are TRBV29-1 and TRBJ2-7; TRBD1 might be the D (7 bases). Germline lookup yields CDR1 SQVTM and CDR2 ANQGSEA. Between the trimmed V and J ends, which lost 6 bases and 4 bases, there was a span of 22 bases. The CDR3 loop spans 15 amino acids. This CDR3 is CSVGGGTATRYEQYF. The CDR3 nucleotides read TGCAGCGTCGGGGGTGGGACAGCTACGCGGTACGAGCAGTACTTC.

This clone has only a few counts. This chain uses TRBV5-1 with TRBJ1-3; 8 bases align to TRBD1. The germline CDR1 and CDR2 sequences are SGHRS and YFSETQ. This CDR3 contains 17 residues. V shed 1 base and J 2 bases; nucleotides not matched to a gene: 8. CDR3 loop: CASSLNTGQEPGNTIYF. CDR3 coding DNA: TGCGCCAGCAGCTTGAACACGGGACAGGAGCCTGGAAACACCATATATTTT. Combining the CDR3 with reference TRBV5-1 and TRBJ1-3 gives the whole variable domain KAGVTQTPRYLIKTRGQQVTLSCSPISGHRSVSWYQQTPGQGLQFLFEYFSETQRNKGNFPGRFSGRQFSNSRSEMNVSTLELGDSALYLCASSLNTGQEPGNTIYFGEGSWLTVV.

This chain connects TRBV27 to TRBJ1-5; the match to TRBD1 covers 9 bases. Germline CDR1 and CDR2: MNHEY and SMNVEV (reference sequence). V gave up 6 bases and J gave up 2 bases; unmatched junction bases: 14. The CDR3 covers 18 residues. The CDR3 DNA reads TGTGCCAGCAGCATCCCGGGACAGGGAGATCATGGCAATCAGCCCCAGCATTTT. This encodes CASSIPGQGDHGNQPQHF.

This chain connects TRBV28 to TRBJ1-5; 9 nucleotides match TRBD1. After removal of 6 bases from V and 5 bases from J, the junction contained 11 bases not matched to a gene. The CDR3 has 16 residues. CDR1 MDHEN and CDR2 SYDVKM come from the germline V gene. CDR3 sequence: CASRPTGGADYQPQHF. The CDR3 region has the DNA TGTGCCAGCAGGCCCACAGGGGGCGCCGACTATCAGCCCCAGCATTTT.

This rearrangement joins TRBV9 to TRBJ2-7; D might be TRBD1 (5 bases). Germline V gives CDR1 SGDLS, CDR2 YYNGEE. The CDR3 length is 15 residues. V lost 0 bases, J lost 5 bases, and 15 bases lay in between. The CDR3 loop is CASSVDLQDSNEQYF. The CDR3 coding sequence is TGTGCCAGCAGCGTAGACCTACAGGATAGCAACGAGCAGTACTTC.